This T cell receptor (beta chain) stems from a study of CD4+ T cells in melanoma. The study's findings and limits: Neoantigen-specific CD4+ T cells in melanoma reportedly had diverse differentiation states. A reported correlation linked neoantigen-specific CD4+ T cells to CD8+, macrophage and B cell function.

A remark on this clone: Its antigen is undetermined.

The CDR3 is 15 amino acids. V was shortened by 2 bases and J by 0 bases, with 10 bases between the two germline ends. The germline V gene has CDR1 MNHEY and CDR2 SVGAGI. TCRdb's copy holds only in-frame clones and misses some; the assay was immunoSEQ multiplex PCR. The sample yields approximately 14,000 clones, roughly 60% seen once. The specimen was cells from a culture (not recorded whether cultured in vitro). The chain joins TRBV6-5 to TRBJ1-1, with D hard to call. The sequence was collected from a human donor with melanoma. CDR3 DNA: TGTGCCAGCAGTTACGGGCTCGGAATGAACACTGAAGCTTTCTTT. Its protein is CASSYGLGMNTEAFF.